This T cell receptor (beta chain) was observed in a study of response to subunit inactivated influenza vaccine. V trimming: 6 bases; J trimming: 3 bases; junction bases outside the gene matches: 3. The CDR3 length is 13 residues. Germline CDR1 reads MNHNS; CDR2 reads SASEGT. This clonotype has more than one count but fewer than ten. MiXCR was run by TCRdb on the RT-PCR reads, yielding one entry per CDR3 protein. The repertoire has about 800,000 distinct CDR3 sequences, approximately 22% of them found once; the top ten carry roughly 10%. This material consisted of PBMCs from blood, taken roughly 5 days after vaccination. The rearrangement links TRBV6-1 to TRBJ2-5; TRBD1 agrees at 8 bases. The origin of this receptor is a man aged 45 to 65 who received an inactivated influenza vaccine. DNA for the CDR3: TGTGCCAGCAGCCGACAGGGGAAAGAGACCCAGTACTTC. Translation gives CASSRQGKETQYF.